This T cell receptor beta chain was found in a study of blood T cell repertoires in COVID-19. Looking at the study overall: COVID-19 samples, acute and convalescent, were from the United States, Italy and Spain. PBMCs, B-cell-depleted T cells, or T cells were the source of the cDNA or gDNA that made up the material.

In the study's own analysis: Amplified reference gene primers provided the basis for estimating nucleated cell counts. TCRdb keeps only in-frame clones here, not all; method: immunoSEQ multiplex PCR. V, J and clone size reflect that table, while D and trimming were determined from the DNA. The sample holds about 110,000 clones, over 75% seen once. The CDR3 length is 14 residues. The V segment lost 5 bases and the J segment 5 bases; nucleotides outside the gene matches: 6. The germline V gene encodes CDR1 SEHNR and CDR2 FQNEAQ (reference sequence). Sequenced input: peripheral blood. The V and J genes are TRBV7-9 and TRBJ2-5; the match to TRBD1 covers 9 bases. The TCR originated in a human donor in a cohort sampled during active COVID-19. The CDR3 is CASSPDRGGETQYF. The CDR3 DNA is TGTGCCAGCAGCCCGGACAGGGGAGGGGAGACCCAGTACTTC. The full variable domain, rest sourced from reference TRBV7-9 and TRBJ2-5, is DTGVSQNPRHKITKRGQNVTFRCDPISEHNRLYWYRQTLGQGPEFLTYFQNEAQLEKSRLLSDRFSAERPKGSFSTLEIQRTEQGDSAMYLCASSPDRGGETQYFGPGTRLLVL.